The 24 T cell receptor beta chains below all came from one sample that was sequenced in a study of Ad26.COV2.S vaccination and SARS-CoV-2 variants. As to treatment: 15 to 20 received Ad26.COV2.S at low or high dose, single or two shots; several received placebo; per-sample allocation not given. Following the first vaccine or placebo injection, samples were taken on day 63. Profiled with immunoSEQ multiplex PCR; TCRdb holds only in-frame clones, not every one. The sample holds approximately 360,000 clones, 80% to 90% seen once. The material sequenced was peripheral blood, taken in a trial of Ad26.COV2.S vaccine versus placebo. The source of these receptors is a person between 18 and 60 years old who received the Ad26.COV2.S COVID-19 vaccine or a placebo.

The V call is TRBV10-2, the J call TRBJ2-7; D remains unclear. Trimming cost V 6 bases and J 3 bases, with 3 bases left between them. The CDR3 is 10 residues long. Germline lookup yields CDR1 WSHSY and CDR2 SAAADI. The CDR3 is CASRDYEQYF. The CDR3 region has the DNA TGCGCCAGCAGGGACTACGAGCAGTACTTC.

The chain recombines TRBV6-2 or TRBV6-3 with TRBJ2-7, with D perhaps TRBD1 (5 bases). V was trimmed by 5 bases and J by 5 bases, leaving 10 bases between them. CDR1 and CDR2 (germline): MNHEY, SVGEGT. CDR3 length: 12 residues. CDR3 sequence: CASSQKGDEQYF. In nucleotides, the CDR3 is TGTGCCAGCAGTCAGAAAGGGGACGAGCAGTACTTC.

The chain couples TRBV7-9 to TRBJ2-5; D possibly corresponds to TRBD2 (6 bases). Deletions cut 8 bases from V and 5 bases from J, with 15 bases between. The CDR3 runs to 13 residues. The germline gives CDR1 SEHNR, CDR2 FQNEAQ (reference sequence). The CDR3 nucleotides are TGTGCCAGCGGTCGAGAACGGGGGGAGACCCAGTACTTC. Its translation is CASGRERGETQYF.

V is TRBV7-9 and J is TRBJ1-1; 9 bases map to TRBD1. J gave up 10 bases and V 5 bases, and 8 bases lay outside the gene matches. This CDR3 region has 13 residues. Germline CDR1 SEHNR, CDR2 FQNEAQ (reference sequence). CDR3 sequence (DNA): TGTGCCAGCAGCCCGGGACAGGGTTTTACAGCTTTCTTT. It specifies CASSPGQGFTAFF.

V is TRBV19 and J is TRBJ2-1; D perhaps matches TRBD2 (6 bases). CDR3 size: 13 residues. Trimming stripped 3 bases from V and 8 bases from J, with 11 bases between. CDR1 is LNHDA, CDR2 SQIVND, per germline (reference sequence). Written as DNA, the CDR3 is TGTGCCAGTAGTATGGGGCCGGGGGATGAGCAGTTCTTC. Translation: CASSMGPGDEQFF.

In regard to this clone: One junction end disagrees with the germline gene, perhaps due to a read error. V gene TRBV6-5 combines with J gene TRBJ2-1; TRBD2 is a possible D gene (5 bases). The CDR3 spans 12 residues. Germline loops: CDR1 MNHEY, CDR2 SVGAGI. CDR3 protein: CASSSSYDEQFF. The DNA of the CDR3 is TGTGCCAGCAGTTCTAGCTACGATGAGCAGTTCTTC.

The chain links TRBV11-2 to TRBJ2-7; perhaps TRBD2 as D (5 bases). This CDR3 has 15 residues. CDR1 is SGHAT and CDR2 is FQNNGV in the germline V gene. The V and J ends lost 10 bases and 3 bases respectively, with 22 bases between them. CDR3 coding DNA: TGTGCCACCACCCCGGGGAAGGGTAGGGTCTACGAGCAGTACTTC. Translation: CATTPGKGRVYEQYF.

This chain connects TRBV6-2 or TRBV6-3 to TRBJ2-5; 8 bases are a match to TRBD1. In germline, CDR1 is MNHEY, CDR2 SVGEGT. V was pared by 2 bases and J by 4 bases, with 6 bases of the junction left unmatched. The CDR3 has 15 residues. CDR3 nucleotide sequence: TGTGCCAGCAGTTACACCAGGGGGCACGGAGAGACCCAGTACTTC. This encodes CASSYTRGHGETQYF.

The chain's CDR3 is CASSPSRGGEQYF. The CDR3 coding sequence is TGTGCCAGCTCACCCTCGAGGGGGGGCGAGCAGTACTTC. The J gene is TRBJ2-7, the V gene TRBV18; a possible D gene is TRBD2 (7 bases). This CDR3 has 13 amino acids. The V end was cut by 3 bases, the J end by 6 bases, with 12 bases between. The germline V gene has CDR1 KGHSH and CDR2 LQKENI.

CDR3 residues: CASSDEGLSNQPQHF. CDR3 nucleotide sequence: TGTGCCAGCAGTGATGAAGGGTTAAGCAATCAGCCCCAGCATTTT. The chain is built from TRBV2 and TRBJ1-5; the D is unclear. CDR3 length equals 15 residues. Germline-derived CDR1 and CDR2 are SNHLY and FYNNEI. Trimming removed 3 bases from V and 1 base from J, with 10 bases in between. Based on the CDR3 plus reference TRBV2 and TRBJ1-5, the full variable domain is EPEVTQTPSHQVTQMGQEVILRCVPISNHLYFYWYRQILGQKVEFLVSFYNNEISEKSEIFDDQFSVERPDGSNFTLKIRSTKLEDSAMYFCASSDEGLSNQPQHFGDGTRLSIL.

The sample holds one count of this clone. This chain joins TRBV18 and TRBJ1-2; D call uncertain. The CDR3 has 15 amino acids. CDR1 KGHSH and CDR2 LQKENI come from the germline V gene. Trimming removed 3 bases from V and 0 bases from J, with 11 bases in between. CDR3 coding DNA: TGTGCCAGCTCACCGGTTCTGAGTGCTAACTATGGCTACACCTTC. Amino acids: CASSPVLSANYGYTF.

The chain combines TRBV2 with TRBJ1-6; 9 bases are a match to TRBD1. CDR1 is SNHLY and CDR2 is FYNNEI in the germline V gene. V lost 7 bases and J lost 10; bases outside the gene matches: 11. The CDR3 runs to 15 residues. The CDR3 is CASTTQGQGGSPLHF. The CDR3 DNA reads TGTGCCAGCACCACACAGGGACAGGGAGGGTCACCCCTCCACTTT.

Written as DNA, the CDR3 is TGTGCCAGCAGCACCTTTGATGAGCAGTTCTTC. Protein sequence: CASSTFDEQFF. This chain uses TRBV7-2 with TRBJ2-1; no clear D gene. V was trimmed by 5 bases and J by 8 bases, leaving 7 bases between them. From germline, CDR1 is SGHTA and CDR2 FQGNSA. The CDR3 runs 11 residues. The full variable domain, its missing parts supplied by reference TRBV7-2 and TRBJ2-1, is GAGVSQSPSNKVTEKGKDVELRCDPISGHTALYWYRQSLGQGLEFLIYFQGNSAPDKSGLPSDRFSAERTGGSVSTLTIQRTQQEDSAVYLCASSTFDEQFFGPGTRLTVL.

Only a few counts were recorded for this clone. This chain joins TRBV10-3 and TRBJ1-6; D remains ambiguous. Deletions cut 7 bases from V and 0 bases from J, with 7 bases between. Germline V lookup: CDR1 ENHRY, CDR2 SYGVKD. The CDR3 consists of 14 residues. CDR3 loop: CAIKTASYNSPLHF. In DNA form, the CDR3 reads TGTGCCATCAAAACAGCCTCCTATAATTCACCCCTCCACTTT.

This clone turned up a few times. The J gene is TRBJ2-2, the V gene TRBV11-2, with D maybe TRBD1 (5 bases). The CDR3 extends over 15 amino acids. Germline assignment: CDR1 SGHAT and CDR2 FQNNGV. V lost 1 base, J lost 5 bases, and 11 bases lay in between. The CDR3: CASSLGDSLTGELFF. CDR3 DNA sequence: TGTGCCAGCAGCTTAGGAGACAGCTTGACCGGGGAGCTGTTTTTT. The full variable domain, in which reference TRBV11-2 and TRBJ2-2 provide the parts outside the CDR3, is EAGVAQSPRYKIIEKRQSVAFWCNPISGHATLYWYQQILGQGPKLLIQFQNNGVVDDSQLPKDRFSAERLKGVDSTLKIQPAKLEDSAVYLCASSLGDSLTGELFFGEGSRLTVL.

The gene calls are TRBV12-3 or TRBV12-4 and TRBJ1-5; the D is unclear. Trimming shortened V by 3 bases and J by 11 bases, and 14 bases separated the two germline ends. The CDR3 extends over 13 amino acids. CDR3 protein: CASSFGGDRAQHF. CDR3 nucleotides: TGTGCCAGCAGTTTCGGTGGCGACCGGGCCCAGCATTTT.

This clone was seen a handful of times. The chain recombines TRBV6-2 or TRBV6-3 with TRBJ1-4; D is uncertain. CDR3 size: 16 residues. Trimming shortened V by 0 bases and J by 0 bases, and 8 bases separated the two germline ends. The germline V gene encodes CDR1 MNHEY and CDR2 SVGEGT. The CDR3: CASSYSPSATNEKLFF. CDR3 sequence (DNA): TGTGCCAGCAGTTACTCGCCGAGTGCAACTAATGAAAAACTGTTTTTT.

This clone appeared once. Other DNA variants within this sample encode the same CDR3. The chain links TRBV5-1 to TRBJ1-1, with 7 bases fitting TRBD1. Germline V gene sequence: CDR1 SGHRS, CDR2 YFSETQ. With V trimmed by 7 bases and J by 2 bases, 5 bases remained unmatched. CDR3 length: 13 amino acids. CDR3: CASSGQTNTEAFF. The CDR3 DNA reads as TGCGCCAGCTCGGGACAGACAAACACTGAAGCTTTCTTT.

This clone was seen only a few times. The V call is TRBV11-2, the J call TRBJ1-1, with D perhaps TRBD1 (5 bases). Trimming took off 4 bases at V and 11 bases at J, with 11 bases between the two ends. The V gene's germline CDR1 is SGHAT and CDR2 FQNNGV. The CDR3 has 11 amino acids. In DNA, the CDR3 is TGTGCCAGCAGCTCTCGGGGGTACGCTTTCTTT. It encodes CASSSRGYAFF.

The genes are TRBV5-1 and TRBJ2-1; no clear D gene. Trimming left V 0 bases short and J 10 bases short, with 8 bases between. The CDR3 runs to 12 residues. CDR1 is SGHRS, CDR2 YFSETQ, per germline. The CDR3 DNA reads TGCGCCAGCAGCTTGGGGAATTGGGAGCAGTTCTTC. It is translated as CASSLGNWEQFF. Full variable domain (rest looked up from reference TRBV5-1 and TRBJ2-1): KAGVTQTPRYLIKTRGQQVTLSCSPISGHRSVSWYQQTPGQGLQFLFEYFSETQRNKGNFPGRFSGRQFSNSRSEMNVSTLELGDSALYLCASSLGNWEQFFGPGTRLTVL.

Worth noting for this clone: At one of its ends the junction is not consistent with the germline gene, which may arise from a read error. CDR3 sequence: CASTEGMGTNEKLFF. The CDR3, as DNA: TGTGCTAGTACAGAGGGAATGGGAACTAATGAAAAACTGTTTTTT. The chain uses TRBV19 and TRBJ1-4, with no clear D. Germline V gives CDR1 LNHDA, CDR2 SQIVND (reference sequence). The CDR3 runs to 15 residues.

This clone appeared once. As DNA, the CDR3 is TGTGCCAGCAGCTCCGAGATACTAGCGAGTCTTACCTACAATGAGCAGTTCTTC. This encodes CASSSEILASLTYNEQFF. The chain couples TRBV7-2 to TRBJ2-1, with TRBD2 matching over 7 bases. V shed 4 bases and J 2 bases; nucleotides not matched to a gene: 14. The CDR3 is made up of 18 amino acids. The germline V gene has CDR1 SGHTA and CDR2 FQGNSA. Using reference TRBV7-2 and TRBJ2-1 for the parts outside the CDR3, the full variable domain is GAGVSQSPSNKVTEKGKDVELRCDPISGHTALYWYRQSLGQGLEFLIYFQGNSAPDKSGLPSDRFSAERTGGSVSTLTIQRTQQEDSAVYLCASSSEILASLTYNEQFFGPGTRLTVL.

This clone was seen a handful of times. The chain recombines TRBV7-3 with TRBJ2-3; TRBD2 agrees at 8 bases. V lost 1 base, J lost 4 bases, and 4 bases stayed unmatched. Germline V CDR1 and CDR2: SGHTA, FQGTGA. CDR3 length: 15 residues. This chain's CDR3 is CASSLNTGGADTQYF. CDR3 bases: TGTGCCAGCAGCTTAAACACCGGGGGGGCAGATACGCAGTATTTT.

This clone was picked up one time. This sequence joins TRBV6-5 and TRBJ1-1; no clear D gene. Looked up from germline, CDR1 is MNHEY and CDR2 is SVGAGI. The CDR3 consists of 14 residues. V lost 2 bases and J 4 bases, leaving 11 bases between the germline ends. The CDR3 DNA follows: TGTGCCAGCAGTTACCTCACGGGAGGCACTGAAGCTTTCTTT. Amino acids: CASSYLTGGTEAFF.